This entry lists 15 T cell receptor beta chains sequenced from one sample in a study of blood T cell repertoires in COVID-19. Libraries were prepared by immunoSEQ multiplex PCR; TCRdb keeps only in-frame clonotypes and omits some of them. Here the sample spans under 60,000 clones, roughly four fifths being singletons. Input material: peripheral blood. The receptor set was obtained from a man aged 35 to 55 with acute or convalescent COVID-19.

The chain recombines TRBV5-4 with TRBJ2-3, with D maybe TRBD2 (6 bases). Germline V lookup: CDR1 SGHNT, CDR2 YYREEE (reference sequence). This CDR3 spans 16 amino acids. Trimming stripped 0 bases from V and 5 bases from J, with 16 bases between. The CDR3 loop reads CASSLDRGVAGDTQYF. The DNA for the CDR3 is TGTGCCAGCAGCTTGGATCGCGGGGTCGCGGGAGATACGCAGTATTTT.

V gene TRBV5-4 combines with J gene TRBJ2-7; no clear D gene. CDR1 SGHNT and CDR2 YYREEE come from the germline V gene (reference sequence). Trimming took off 2 bases at V and 0 bases at J, with 6 bases between the two ends. This CDR3 contains 13 residues. The chain's CDR3 is CASSFRSSYEQYF. Here the CDR3 DNA reads TGTGCCAGCAGCTTTAGGAGCTCCTACGAGCAGTACTTC.

V is TRBV20-1 and J is TRBJ2-3; 10 bases map to TRBD2. The germline gives CDR1 DFQATT, CDR2 SNEGSKA (reference sequence). The CDR3 is 15 residues long. The J segment lost 3 bases and the V segment lost 3 bases, leaving 6 bases of the junction unmatched. CDR3 in amino acids: CSASRPSGGTDTQYF. CDR3 bases: TGCAGTGCTAGTCGTCCTAGCGGGGGAACAGATACGCAGTATTTT.

The CDR3 DNA is TGTGCCAGCAGTCCGCGCGGGGGCCTCAATGAGCAGTTCTTC. Its translation: CASSPRGGLNEQFF. V usage is TRBV27 and J usage is TRBJ2-1; TRBD2 is a possible D gene (7 bases). The CDR3 extends over 14 amino acids. Germline V gives CDR1 MNHEY, CDR2 SMNVEV (reference sequence). V was clipped by 5 bases and J by 6 bases, with 14 bases between them.

The sample holds one count of this clone. The V gene is TRBV19, the J gene TRBJ1-4; D unclear. Between the trimmed V and J ends, which lost 6 bases and 0 bases, there was a span of 8 bases. Germline V gene lookup returns CDR1 LNHDA and CDR2 SQIVND (reference sequence). There are 14 residues in the CDR3. CDR3 DNA: TGTGCCAGTAGCCCGTTTGCAACTAATGAAAAACTGTTTTTT. Its translation: CASSPFATNEKLFF.

V is TRBV18 and J is TRBJ1-5; the D is unclear. Trimming removed 6 bases from V and 4 bases from J, with 13 bases in between. Looked up from germline, CDR1 is KGHSH and CDR2 is LQKENI. The CDR3 totals 14 residues. The CDR3 here is CASSGAAGNQPQHF. CDR3 bases: TGTGCCAGCTCGGGTGCAGCGGGTAATCAGCCCCAGCATTTT. Looking up the rest from reference TRBV18 and TRBJ1-5 gives the full variable domain: NAGVMQNPRHLVRRRGQEARLRCSPMKGHSHVYWYRQLPEEGLKFMVYLQKENIIDESGMPKERFSAEFPKEGPSILRIQQVVRGDSAAYFCASSGAAGNQPQHFGDGTRLSIL.

This sequence joins TRBV13 and TRBJ2-1, with 7 bases that match TRBD2. This CDR3 has 17 amino acids. The germline gives CDR1 PRHDT, CDR2 FYEKMQ (reference sequence). With 5 bases clipped from V and 2 bases from J, the junction kept 12 bases outside the gene matches. For the CDR3, the DNA is TGTGCCAGCAGCCCCACACTAGCGATAGGGACCTACAATGAGCAGTTCTTC. This gives the protein CASSPTLAIGTYNEQFF.

This chain uses TRBV9 with TRBJ2-3; 8 nucleotides agree with TRBD2. Germline values: CDR1 SGDLS, CDR2 YYNGEE. The length of the CDR3 is 20 residues. The V and J ends lost 3 bases and 1 base, in that order; junction bases with no gene match: 19. CDR3 residues: CASSARSRIGAGAGTDTQYF. DNA for the CDR3: TGTGCCAGCAGCGCCCGCTCCCGAATTGGAGCGGGGGCTGGCACAGATACGCAGTATTTT.

This clone was seen just once. The chain joins TRBV19 to TRBJ2-3, with D maybe TRBD2 (6 bases). Trimming took 6 bases from V and 2 from J, leaving 12 bases between them. CDR1 and CDR2 (germline): LNHDA, SQIVND (reference sequence). This CDR3 has 14 residues. The CDR3 region is CASRVSGFTDTQYF. In DNA, the CDR3 is TGTGCCAGTAGGGTAAGCGGGTTCACAGATACGCAGTATTTT.

The chain links TRBV4-2 to TRBJ2-1, with D uncertain. V was cut by 0 bases and J by 7 bases, with 7 bases left in between. Germline CDR1 is LGHNA and CDR2 is YNFKEQ. There are 13 residues in the CDR3. The CDR3 DNA reads as TGTGCCAGCAGCCAAGATTTCAGAAATGAGCAGTTCTTC. Residues: CASSQDFRNEQFF.

CDR3 sequence reads: CASSISGGRTSHEQYF. As DNA, the CDR3 is TGTGCCAGTAGTATTTCCGGGGGACGGACGAGCCACGAGCAGTACTTC. The V and J genes are TRBV19 and TRBJ2-7; D possibly corresponds to TRBD2 (6 bases). The CDR3 totals 16 residues. V was clipped by 3 bases and J by 5 bases, with 20 bases between them. Germline V gene sequence: CDR1 LNHDA, CDR2 SQIVND (reference sequence).

This clone appeared a single time. V is TRBV27 and J is TRBJ2-3, with 8 nucleotides matching TRBD1. This CDR3 region has 14 residues. The ends lost 4 bases at V and 9 bases at J; junction bases unmatched: 9. The germline CDR1 and CDR2 sequences are MNHEY and SMNVEV (reference sequence). The CDR3, as DNA: TGTGCCAGCAGTTCATTTCAGGGGGCAAGGACGCAGTATTTT. This gives the protein CASSSFQGARTQYF.

The rearrangement links TRBV29-1 to TRBJ2-7; D gene uncertain. V lost 1 base and J lost 7, with 11 bases in between. This CDR3 comprises 12 residues. Germline assignment: CDR1 SQVTM and CDR2 ANQGSEA. The CDR3 coding sequence is TGCAGCGTTGAAGTTCTGAGAGGTGAGCAGTACTTC. This codes for CSVEVLRGEQYF.

The chain employs TRBV19 and TRBJ1-2; 7 positions agree with TRBD1. Germline CDR1 reads LNHDA; CDR2 reads SQIVND (reference sequence). V shed 9 bases, J shed 4 bases, and the junction held 5 bases outside the gene matches. This CDR3 contains 12 residues. CDR3: CASLTGAYGYTF. CDR3 in DNA: TGTGCCAGCCTAACAGGGGCCTATGGCTACACCTTC. The whole variable domain, remainder taken from reference TRBV19 and TRBJ1-2, is DGGITQSPKYLFRKEGQNVTLSCEQNLNHDAMYWYRQDPGQGLRLIYYSQIVNDFQKGDIAEGYSVSREKKESFPLTVTSAQKNPTAFYLCASLTGAYGYTFGSGTRLTVV.

This clone was recorded only once. This rearrangement joins TRBV3-1 (or the pseudogene TRBV3-2) to TRBJ1-2, with a possible D match to TRBD1 (5 bases). CDR3 size: 15 residues. V lost 3 bases and J 8 bases, leaving 19 bases between the germline ends. Germline values: CDR1 LGHDT, CDR2 YNNKEL (reference sequence). For the CDR3, the DNA is TGTGCCAGCAGCCACCCGGGCTTACAGGTGGAGGGCTACACCTTC. Amino acid sequence: CASSHPGLQVEGYTF.